The next 15 T cell receptor beta chains were all read from a single sample in a study of blood T cell repertoires in COVID-19. Some clones are missing from TCRdb's copy, which holds only in-frame ones; the method was immunoSEQ multiplex PCR. The table records under 300,000 clones, 81% of them present only once. The specimen sequenced was peripheral blood. These receptors were collected from a woman in her fifties or sixties with active or convalescent COVID-19.

The rearrangement joins TRBV19 to TRBJ1-3, with TRBD1 matching over 9 bases. The length of the CDR3 is 16 residues. From germline, CDR1 is LNHDA and CDR2 SQIVND (reference sequence). V lost 5 bases and J lost 0; bases outside the gene matches: 5. The CDR3 region is CASSAPGQGSGNTIYF. In DNA form, the CDR3 reads TGTGCCAGTAGTGCCCCGGGACAGGGCTCTGGAAACACCATATATTTT.

The chain carries TRBV6-2 or TRBV6-3 and TRBJ2-1; the D gene is possibly TRBD2 (7 bases). The CDR3 totals 18 residues. Trimming shortened V by 0 bases and J by 4 bases, and 19 bases separated the two germline ends. The germline gives CDR1 MNHEY, CDR2 SVGEGT. The CDR3 reads CASSYSGLRRGPYNEQFF. Written as DNA, the CDR3 is TGTGCCAGCAGTTACTCGGGGCTCCGGCGGGGGCCGTACAATGAGCAGTTCTTC.

This chain connects TRBV7-3 to TRBJ2-3, with D unresolved. Germline CDR1 reads SGHTA; CDR2 reads FQGTGA. This CDR3 has 14 amino acids. Trimming removed 4 bases at V and 3 bases at J, with 11 bases between. CDR3 in amino acids: CASSSGLTTDTQYF. Here the CDR3 DNA reads TGTGCCAGCAGCTCGGGTCTGACTACAGATACGCAGTATTTT.

V usage is TRBV19 and J usage is TRBJ1-3; D is possibly TRBD1 (5 bases). Trimming took off 9 bases at V and 1 base at J, with 10 bases between the two ends. The CDR3 extends over 13 amino acids. CDR1 and CDR2 from the germline V gene are LNHDA and SQIVND (reference sequence). CDR3 sequence: CASKGVSGNTIYF. The CDR3 region has the DNA TGTGCCAGCAAAGGGGTTTCTGGAAACACCATATATTTT. Full variable domain (rest looked up from reference TRBV19 and TRBJ1-3): DGGITQSPKYLFRKEGQNVTLSCEQNLNHDAMYWYRQDPGQGLRLIYYSQIVNDFQKGDIAEGYSVSREKKESFPLTVTSAQKNPTAFYLCASKGVSGNTIYFGEGSWLTVV.

CDR3 protein: CASSPGTSGIGLETQYF. The CDR3, as DNA: TGTGCCAGCAGCCCTGGGACTAGCGGTATCGGTCTGGAGACCCAGTACTTC. The chain joins TRBV7-3 to TRBJ2-5; 11 bases match TRBD2. The CDR3 consists of 17 residues. The V segment lost 5 bases and the J segment 5 bases; nucleotides outside the gene matches: 13. The germline V gene has CDR1 SGHTA and CDR2 FQGTGA.

This clone was counted once. The J gene is TRBJ2-5, the V gene TRBV15; the D is unclear. The ends were cut back, 0 bases at V and 4 bases at J, with 6 bases in the middle. The CDR3 runs to 13 residues. Germline loops: CDR1 LNHNV, CDR2 YYDKDF (reference sequence). The CDR3: CATSRDWLETQYF. The CDR3 nucleotides read TGTGCCACCAGCAGAGACTGGCTAGAGACCCAGTACTTC.

The rearrangement joins TRBV14 to TRBJ2-3, with TRBD1 matching 10 bases. Germline CDR1 is SGHDN and CDR2 is FVKESK. CDR3 size: 16 residues. V gave up 5 bases and J gave up 2 bases; unmatched junction bases: 7. The CDR3 DNA is TGTGCCAGCAGCGGACAGGGGGGAGGGGTCACAGATACGCAGTATTTT. Protein: CASSGQGGGVTDTQYF.

This clone turned up a few times. The chain couples TRBV28 to TRBJ1-5; 8 bases line up with TRBD1. With V trimmed by 0 bases and J by 13 bases, 8 bases remained unmatched. The CDR3 is 14 residues long. Germline loops: CDR1 MDHEN, CDR2 SYDVKM. CDR3 in amino acids: CASSLWAGQDFQHF. The CDR3 DNA reads TGTGCCAGCAGTTTATGGGCGGGACAGGATTTTCAGCATTTT.

The chain is built from TRBV3-1 (or the pseudogene TRBV3-2) and TRBJ1-5; no firm D call. The CDR3 runs 14 residues. Germline V lookup: CDR1 LGHDT, CDR2 YNNKEL (reference sequence). Trimming left V 1 base short and J 5 bases short, with 9 bases between. Here the CDR3 reads CASSQGQAYQPQHF. Here the CDR3 DNA reads TGTGCCAGCAGCCAAGGCCAGGCCTATCAGCCCCAGCATTTT.

The chain has TRBV30 and TRBJ2-5; 10 nucleotides line up with TRBD1. The V segment lost 4 bases and the J segment 4 bases; nucleotides outside the gene matches: 9. The CDR3 is 15 amino acids. Germline CDR1 and CDR2: GTSNPN and SVGIG (reference sequence). For the CDR3, the DNA is TGTGCCTGGAACGATAAGACAGGGGGCGGAGAGACCCAGTACTTC. Its translation: CAWNDKTGGGETQYF.

V gene TRBV11-2 combines with J gene TRBJ2-1, with 12 bases lining up with TRBD2. The CDR3 sequence is 14 residues long. Germline V gives CDR1 SGHAT, CDR2 FQNNGV. Germline trimming cut 5 bases from V and 9 bases from J; bases unmatched to any gene: 5. Written as DNA, the CDR3 is TGTGCCAGCAGCCTAGCGGGGGGGCCGGTTGAGCAGTTCTTC. This codes for CASSLAGGPVEQFF.

This clone showed up just a few times. The chain has TRBV6-5 and TRBJ1-2; the D gene is possibly TRBD1 (6 bases). Trimming pared 7 bases from V and 3 bases from J, leaving 12 bases between. The CDR3 is 13 residues long. The germline CDR1 and CDR2 sequences are MNHEY and SVGAGI. CDR3 DNA sequence: TGTGCCAGCACGGGGGGCGCGGACTATGGCTACACCTTC. Its translation is CASTGGADYGYTF.

This chain's CDR3 is CASSLDGVWNEQFF. DNA for the CDR3: TGTGCCAGCAGCTTAGACGGTGTTTGGAATGAGCAGTTCTTC. This sequence joins TRBV7-2 and TRBJ2-1; no clear D. The germline V gene encodes CDR1 SGHTA and CDR2 FQGNSA. Trimming took off 1 base at V and 7 bases at J, with 11 bases between the two ends. The CDR3 runs to 14 residues. Full variable domain (rest looked up from reference TRBV7-2 and TRBJ2-1): GAGVSQSPSNKVTEKGKDVELRCDPISGHTALYWYRQSLGQGLEFLIYFQGNSAPDKSGLPSDRFSAERTGGSVSTLTIQRTQQEDSAVYLCASSLDGVWNEQFFGPGTRLTVL.

V and J are TRBV19 and TRBJ1-5; 7 bases are shared with TRBD1. Germline lookup yields CDR1 LNHDA and CDR2 SQIVND (reference sequence). The CDR3 runs to 16 residues. V trimming: 3 bases; J trimming: 2 bases; junction bases outside the gene matches: 7. The CDR3 loop is CASSISQGGGNQPQHF. The CDR3 nucleotides read TGTGCCAGTAGTATTAGCCAGGGGGGAGGCAATCAGCCCCAGCATTTT.

The chain uses TRBV10-2 and TRBJ2-3; 10 bases are shared with TRBD2. Losses at the gene ends were 2 bases for V and 6 bases for J; bases not matched to a gene: 11. CDR3 length: 17 residues. Germline CDR1 and CDR2: WSHSY and SAAADI. CDR3 nucleotide sequence: TGCGCCAGCAGTGAGACAAGTAGCGGGGGGAGAACGGATACGCAGTATTTT. Translating it yields CASSETSSGGRTDTQYF.